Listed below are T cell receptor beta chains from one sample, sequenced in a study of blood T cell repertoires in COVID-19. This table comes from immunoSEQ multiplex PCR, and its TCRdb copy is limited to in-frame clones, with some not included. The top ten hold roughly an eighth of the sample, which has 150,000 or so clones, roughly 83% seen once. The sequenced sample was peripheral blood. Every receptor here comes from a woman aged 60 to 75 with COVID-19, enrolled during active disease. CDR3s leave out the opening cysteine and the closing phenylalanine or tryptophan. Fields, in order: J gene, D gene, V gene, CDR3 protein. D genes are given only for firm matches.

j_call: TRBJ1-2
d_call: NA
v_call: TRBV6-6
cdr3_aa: ASSPGHNYGYT

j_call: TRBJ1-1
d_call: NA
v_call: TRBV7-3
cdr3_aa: ASSFAGRDTEAF

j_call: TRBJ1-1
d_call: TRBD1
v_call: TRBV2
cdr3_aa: ASSRGATGENTEAF

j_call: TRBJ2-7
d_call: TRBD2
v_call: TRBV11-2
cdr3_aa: ASSRRTRTYEQY

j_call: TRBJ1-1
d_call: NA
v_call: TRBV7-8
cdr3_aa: ASSRGIMNTEAF

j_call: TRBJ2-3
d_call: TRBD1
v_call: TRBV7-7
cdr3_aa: ASSPGTASTDTQY

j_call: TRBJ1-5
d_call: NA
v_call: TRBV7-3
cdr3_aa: ASSLWGDQPQH

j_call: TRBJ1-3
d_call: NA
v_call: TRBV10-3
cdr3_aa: AISEGQGTGNTIY

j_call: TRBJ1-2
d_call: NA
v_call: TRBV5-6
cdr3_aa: ASSLAGGYT

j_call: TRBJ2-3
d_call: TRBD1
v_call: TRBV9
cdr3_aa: ASGTGETDTQY

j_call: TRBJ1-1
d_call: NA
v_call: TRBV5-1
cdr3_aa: ASHGGQGGTEAF

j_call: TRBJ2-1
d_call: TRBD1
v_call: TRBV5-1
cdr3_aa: ASSSGQGAKTYNEQF

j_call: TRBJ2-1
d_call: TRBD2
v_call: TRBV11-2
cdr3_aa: ASSEPGLAGLLSYNEQF

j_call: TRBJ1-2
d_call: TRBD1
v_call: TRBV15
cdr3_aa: ATSKDRGSYGYT

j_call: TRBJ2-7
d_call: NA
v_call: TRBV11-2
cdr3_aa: ASTHSYEQY

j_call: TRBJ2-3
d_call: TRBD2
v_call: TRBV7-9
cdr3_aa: ASSLISAGGRWSTDTQY

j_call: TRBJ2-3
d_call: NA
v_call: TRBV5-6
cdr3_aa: ASSPSRDTQY

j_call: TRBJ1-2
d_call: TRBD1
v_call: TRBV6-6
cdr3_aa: ASTPKGTGDGYT

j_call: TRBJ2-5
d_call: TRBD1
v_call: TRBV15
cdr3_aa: AIPWGGQGLQETQY

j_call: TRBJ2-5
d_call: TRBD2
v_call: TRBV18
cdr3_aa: ASSPAGLAGNTVETQY

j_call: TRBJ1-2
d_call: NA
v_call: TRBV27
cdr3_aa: ASSLTPATEIYGYT

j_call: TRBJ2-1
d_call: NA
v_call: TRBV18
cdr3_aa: ASSPPDQRSNEQF

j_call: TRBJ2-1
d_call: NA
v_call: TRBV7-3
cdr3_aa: ASSLGSLSSYNEQF

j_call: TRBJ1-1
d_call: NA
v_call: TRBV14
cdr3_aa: ASSQPGMNTEAF

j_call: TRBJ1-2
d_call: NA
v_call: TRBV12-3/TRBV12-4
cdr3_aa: ASGRGGRGGYT

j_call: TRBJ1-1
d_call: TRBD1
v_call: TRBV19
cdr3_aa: ASSKDRARGMNTEAF

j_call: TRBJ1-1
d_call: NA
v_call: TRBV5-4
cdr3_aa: ASSLGGAGMNTEAF

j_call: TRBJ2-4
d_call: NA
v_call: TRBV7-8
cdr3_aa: ASSWGQSGTMYIQY

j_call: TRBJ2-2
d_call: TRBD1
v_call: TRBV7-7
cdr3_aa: ASSLTGGFNTGELF

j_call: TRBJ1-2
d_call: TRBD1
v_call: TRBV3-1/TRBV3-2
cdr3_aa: ASSQKGQGNYGYT

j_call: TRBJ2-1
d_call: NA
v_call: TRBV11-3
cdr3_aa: ASSLDGSSYNEQF

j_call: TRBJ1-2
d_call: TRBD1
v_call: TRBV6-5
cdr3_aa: AGTPTGPNYGYT

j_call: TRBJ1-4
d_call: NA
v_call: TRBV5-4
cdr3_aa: ASSFLPGGNEKLF

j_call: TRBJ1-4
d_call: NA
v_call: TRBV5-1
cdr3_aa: ASSPSGGAGYATNEKLF

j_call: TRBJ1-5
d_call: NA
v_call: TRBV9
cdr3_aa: ASSVGGSSNQPQH

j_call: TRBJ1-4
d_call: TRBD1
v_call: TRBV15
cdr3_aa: ATSRDHQGARLF

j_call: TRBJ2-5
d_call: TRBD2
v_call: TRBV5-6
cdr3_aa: ASSRSSGSRETQY

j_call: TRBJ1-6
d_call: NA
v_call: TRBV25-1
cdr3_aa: ASSDFSSSYNSPLH

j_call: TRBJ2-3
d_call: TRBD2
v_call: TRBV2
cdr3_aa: ASSVAAGSTDTQY

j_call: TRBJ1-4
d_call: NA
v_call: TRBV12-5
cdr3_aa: ASGLVGGGDEKLF

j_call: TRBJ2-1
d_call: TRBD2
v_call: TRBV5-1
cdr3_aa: ASSSGGGYSYNEQF

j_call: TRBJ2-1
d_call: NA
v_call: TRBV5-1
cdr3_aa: ASSLYGEVRNEQF

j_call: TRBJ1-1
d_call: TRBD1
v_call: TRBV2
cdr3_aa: ASSGTGDSNTEAF

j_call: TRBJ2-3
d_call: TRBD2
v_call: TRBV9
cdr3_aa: ASSVAGLAGGRDTQY

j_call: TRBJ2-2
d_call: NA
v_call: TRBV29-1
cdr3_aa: SVSPWGGGGELF

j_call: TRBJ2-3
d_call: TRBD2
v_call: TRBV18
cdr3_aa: ASSPLAGDTDTQY

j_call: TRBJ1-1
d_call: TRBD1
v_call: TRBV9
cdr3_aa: ASSVEGQGYTEAF

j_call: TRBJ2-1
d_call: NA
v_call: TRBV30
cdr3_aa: AWSVPPDEQF